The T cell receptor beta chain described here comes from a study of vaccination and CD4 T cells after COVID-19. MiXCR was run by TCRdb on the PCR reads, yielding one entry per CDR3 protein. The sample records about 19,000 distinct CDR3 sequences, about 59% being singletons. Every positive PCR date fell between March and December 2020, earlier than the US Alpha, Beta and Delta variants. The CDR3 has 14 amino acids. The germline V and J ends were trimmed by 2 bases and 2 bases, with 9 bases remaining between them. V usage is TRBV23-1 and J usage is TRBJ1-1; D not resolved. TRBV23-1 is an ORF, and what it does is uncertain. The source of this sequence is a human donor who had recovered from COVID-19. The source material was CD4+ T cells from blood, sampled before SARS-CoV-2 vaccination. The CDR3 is CASSQTSRNTEAFF. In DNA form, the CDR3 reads TGCGCCAGCAGTCAAACCTCGCGAAACACTGAAGCTTTCTTT.